A selection of T cell receptor beta chains follows, all from one sample in a study of human T cells and chemical hapten exposure. Via MiXCR, TCRdb re-called the RACE reads, giving one row per CDR3 protein. The table has roughly 130,000 distinct CDR3 sequences, approximately 10% seen once. This specimen was whole blood, taken in connection with sensitization to the hapten diphenylcyclopropenone (DPC). The origin of the receptors is a woman in her 50s with alopecia areata. Some clones in this sample may be carry-over from other donors' samples. CDR3s include the opening cysteine and the closing phenylalanine or tryptophan. The D gene is left open where the match is weak. Part of the rows lack a size; the others show once, few, many or a class for expanded clones.

>-|few|TRBV7-8|TRBJ2-3
TGTGCCAGCAGCTCCCTTTATGGGGATACGCAGTATTTT
CASSSLYGDTQYF
>-|few|TRBV28|TRBJ1-2
TGTGCCAGCAGTATCCGGACTAACTATGGCTACACCTTC
CASSIRTNYGYTF
>-|many|TRBV12-3/TRBV12-4|TRBJ2-3
TGTGCCAGCAGGTACGGGAGCAGCACAGATACGCAGTATTTT
CASRYGSSTDTQYF
>-|many|TRBV5-8|TRBJ2-1
TGTGCCAGCAGCTTTGGGCAGTATAACAATGAGCAGTTCTTC
CASSFGQYNNEQFF
>-|many|TRBV20-1|TRBJ2-2
TGCAGTGGAACGGTCAGGGTGGGCACCGGGGAGCTGTTTTTT
CSGTVRVGTGELFF
>-|-|TRBV20-1|TRBJ2-3
TGCAGTGCTAGGACTCCCCTCCCGGGCCGGGGAGATACGCAGTATTTT
CSARTPLPGRGDTQYF
>-|-|TRBV14|TRBJ1-2
TGTGCCAGCGGAGGTCTTGGCTACACCTTC
CASGGLGYTF
>-|few|TRBV21-1|TRBJ1-3
TGTGCCAGCAGCTTCTATGGCACAGCTAGCGAAAACACCATATATTTT
CASSFYGTASENTIYF
>TRBD1|-|TRBV29-1|TRBJ2-3
TGCAGCGTTGGACAGGGGGCGCCTACAGATACGCAGTATTTT
CSVGQGAPTDTQYF
>TRBD2|many|TRBV24-1|TRBJ2-3
TGTGCCACCAGTGTTGGACGGGGGGGAGAGGACACAGATACGCAGTATTTT
CATSVGRGGEDTDTQYF
>-|few|TRBV12-3/TRBV12-4|TRBJ1-5
TGTGCCAGCAGTTTAGGGGGGGGATTGGGACAGCCCCAGCATTTT
CASSLGGGLGQPQHF
>-|once|TRBV30|TRBJ1-5
TGTGCCTGGAGTCCCACCGGCGCTCAGCCCCAGCATTTT
CAWSPTGAQPQHF
>TRBD2|-|TRBV9|TRBJ2-3
TGTGCCAGCAGCGTAGGACCGGGACTAGCGGGATCTGATACGCAGTATTTT
CASSVGPGLAGSDTQYF
>-|few|TRBV2|TRBJ1-1
TGTGCCATTACGACGGGGAACACTGAAGCTTTCTTT
CAITTGNTEAFF
>TRBD1|many|TRBV4-2|TRBJ2-7
TGTGCCAGCAGCCTTGTCGGGGACAGGGGCCACGAGCAGTACTTC
CASSLVGDRGHEQYF
>TRBD2|many|TRBV28|TRBJ2-5
TGTGCCACCCTGGGGAGGGGAGGGAAACAAGAGACCCAGTACTTC
CATLGRGGKQETQYF
>-|-|TRBV10-3|TRBJ1-2
TGTGCCATCAGTGGCCGGGACACCTATGGCTACACCTTC
CAISGRDTYGYTF
>TRBD1|-|TRBV19|TRBJ2-2
TGTGCCAGTAGTTCTCGAATCACAGGGGAGTCCGGGGAGCTGTTTTTT
CASSSRITGESGELFF
>TRBD1|-|TRBV10-1|TRBJ1-5
TGCGCCAGTCCCGGACAGGCACATCATCAGCCCCAGCATTTT
CASPGQAHHQPQHF
>TRBD1|-|TRBV7-2|TRBJ1-4
TGTGCCAGCAGCCTGGACAGGGGGAATGAAAAACTGTTTTTT
CASSLDRGNEKLFF
>-|-|TRBV20-1|TRBJ2-7
TGCAGTGCTACCGGGACGGAACCCTACGAGCAGTACTTC
CSATGTEPYEQYF
>-|-|TRBV5-5|TRBJ1-5
TGTGCCAGCAGCTTGAGTCCCAATCAGCCCCAGCATTTT
CASSLSPNQPQHF
>TRBD2|few|TRBV7-6|TRBJ2-5
TGTGCCAGCAGCTTAGGACTAGCGGGGATTAGAGAGACCCAGTACTTC
CASSLGLAGIRETQYF
>-|-|TRBV6-1|TRBJ1-6
TGTGCCAGCAGTGAAGTGGGTGGTAGCTCCTATAATTCACCCCTCCACTTT
CASSEVGGSSYNSPLHF
>-|-|TRBV7-9|TRBJ1-1
TGTGCCAGCAGCCGGACAGTGGGAGCTTTCTTT
CASSRTVGAFF
>-|few|TRBV3-1|TRBJ1-2
TGTGCCAGCAGCCAAGATTTGCTTCCGAGCACTAACTATGGCTACACCTTC
CASSQDLLPSTNYGYTF
>TRBD1|-|TRBV3-1|TRBJ1-1
TGTGCCAGCAGCCAAGATAAGACAGGGGGCCTCACTGAAGCTTTCTTT
CASSQDKTGGLTEAFF
>-|many|TRBV20-1|TRBJ2-3
TGCAGTGCTAGAGATGGGTCGAGACCAAATACGCAGTATTTT
CSARDGSRPNTQYF
>TRBD1|-|TRBV7-2|TRBJ1-3
TGTGCCAGCAGTCATCGGGACAGCAGAAACACCATATATTTT
CASSHRDSRNTIYF
>-|few|TRBV28|TRBJ1-5
TGTGCCAGCAGTTCTCACGCAGGAATGTCCCAGCCCCAGCATTTT
CASSSHAGMSQPQHF
>TRBD2|-|TRBV3-1|TRBJ2-1
TGTGCCAGCAGCCATACTGTCATGAGCGGGGGCCCGCCCAATGAGCAGTTCTTC
CASSHTVMSGGPPNEQFF
>-|few|TRBV20-1|TRBJ2-7
TGCAGTGCTAGCGCCGGTCTCAGCAGCTCCTACGAGCAGTACTTC
CSASAGLSSSYEQYF
>-|many|TRBV29-1|TRBJ2-7
TGCAGCGTTGCGAACAGGCTATCTTACTACGAGCAGTACTTC
CSVANRLSYYEQYF
>-|few|TRBV7-2|TRBJ1-1
TGTGCCAGCAGTTTCGACAGGATGAACACTGAAGCTTTCTTT
CASSFDRMNTEAFF
>TRBD2|few|TRBV20-1|TRBJ2-1
TGCAGTGCTAGATTTTCCAGACTAGCGGGGTTATACAATGAGCAGTTCTTC
CSARFSRLAGLYNEQFF
>TRBD1|-|TRBV29-1|TRBJ2-1
TGCAGCGCCTCCCGGGACAGGGGAGGCAATGAGCAGTTCTTC
CSASRDRGGNEQFF
>-|few|TRBV29-1|TRBJ2-1
TGCAGCGTTGTGTCGGAGGCAACGAATGAGCAGTTCTTC
CSVVSEATNEQFF
>-|-|TRBV12-3/TRBV12-4|TRBJ1-1
TGTGCCAGCAGTCCACTGACAGGGAACACTGAAGCTTTCTTT
CASSPLTGNTEAFF
>-|once|TRBV18|TRBJ1-4
TGTGCCAGCTCACCACCGAAATCACAGATAAATGAAAAACTGTTTTTT
CASSPPKSQINEKLFF
>-|few|TRBV20-1|TRBJ2-1
TGCAGTGCTAGCAGCAATGAGCAGTTCTTC
CSASSNEQFF
>-|-|TRBV24-1|TRBJ2-3
TGTGCCACCAGTGATTGTACAGATACGCAGTATTTT
CATSDCTDTQYF
>-|few|TRBV7-2|TRBJ1-3
TGTGCCAGCAGCTTAAATGCGGTCTCGAGCTCTGGAAACACCATATATTTT
CASSLNAVSSSGNTIYF
>TRBD2|few|TRBV6-5|TRBJ2-1
TGTGCCAGCATGCTAGCGGGAGGAACGAGCAATGAGCAGTTCTTC
CASMLAGGTSNEQFF
>-|few|TRBV28|TRBJ2-7
TGTGCCAGCTTTTCGTCAGGACCGACGAGCTCCTACGAGCAGTACTTC
CASFSSGPTSSYEQYF
>-|-|TRBV28|TRBJ2-3
TGTGCCAGCAGTTCTGAGGGCTATGGCACAGATACGCAGTATTTT
CASSSEGYGTDTQYF
>TRBD1|-|TRBV6-2/TRBV6-3|TRBJ2-3
TGTGCCAGCAGTCCTCCCAGGGGGCGAGCGGGCCCCGGCACAGATACGCAGTATTTT
CASSPPRGRAGPGTDTQYF
>TRBD1|few|TRBV5-1|TRBJ2-1
TGCGCCAGCAGCTGGGGACAGATAGGGGGCGAGCAGTTCTTC
CASSWGQIGGEQFF
>-|few|TRBV13|TRBJ2-5
TGTGCCAGCAGCATATACCAACAGGGAGGAGAGACCCAGTACTTC
CASSIYQQGGETQYF
>TRBD1|many|TRBV11-3|TRBJ2-7
TGTGCCAGCAGCTTAGTGGGGTCCGGGACAGGGCCCTACGAGCAGTACTTC
CASSLVGSGTGPYEQYF
>-|-|TRBV6-1|TRBJ1-5
TGTGCCAGCAGTGAATATAGCAATCAGCCCCAGCATTTT
CASSEYSNQPQHF
>TRBD2|many|TRBV7-2|TRBJ2-2
TGTGCCAGCAGCTTAGTCGGCGGGGGGGGAGGCACCGGGGAGCTGTTTTTT
CASSLVGGGGGTGELFF
>-|few|TRBV19|TRBJ2-7
TGTGCCAGTAGTGTGGGCCGAGGGAACTCCTACGAGCAGTACTTC
CASSVGRGNSYEQYF